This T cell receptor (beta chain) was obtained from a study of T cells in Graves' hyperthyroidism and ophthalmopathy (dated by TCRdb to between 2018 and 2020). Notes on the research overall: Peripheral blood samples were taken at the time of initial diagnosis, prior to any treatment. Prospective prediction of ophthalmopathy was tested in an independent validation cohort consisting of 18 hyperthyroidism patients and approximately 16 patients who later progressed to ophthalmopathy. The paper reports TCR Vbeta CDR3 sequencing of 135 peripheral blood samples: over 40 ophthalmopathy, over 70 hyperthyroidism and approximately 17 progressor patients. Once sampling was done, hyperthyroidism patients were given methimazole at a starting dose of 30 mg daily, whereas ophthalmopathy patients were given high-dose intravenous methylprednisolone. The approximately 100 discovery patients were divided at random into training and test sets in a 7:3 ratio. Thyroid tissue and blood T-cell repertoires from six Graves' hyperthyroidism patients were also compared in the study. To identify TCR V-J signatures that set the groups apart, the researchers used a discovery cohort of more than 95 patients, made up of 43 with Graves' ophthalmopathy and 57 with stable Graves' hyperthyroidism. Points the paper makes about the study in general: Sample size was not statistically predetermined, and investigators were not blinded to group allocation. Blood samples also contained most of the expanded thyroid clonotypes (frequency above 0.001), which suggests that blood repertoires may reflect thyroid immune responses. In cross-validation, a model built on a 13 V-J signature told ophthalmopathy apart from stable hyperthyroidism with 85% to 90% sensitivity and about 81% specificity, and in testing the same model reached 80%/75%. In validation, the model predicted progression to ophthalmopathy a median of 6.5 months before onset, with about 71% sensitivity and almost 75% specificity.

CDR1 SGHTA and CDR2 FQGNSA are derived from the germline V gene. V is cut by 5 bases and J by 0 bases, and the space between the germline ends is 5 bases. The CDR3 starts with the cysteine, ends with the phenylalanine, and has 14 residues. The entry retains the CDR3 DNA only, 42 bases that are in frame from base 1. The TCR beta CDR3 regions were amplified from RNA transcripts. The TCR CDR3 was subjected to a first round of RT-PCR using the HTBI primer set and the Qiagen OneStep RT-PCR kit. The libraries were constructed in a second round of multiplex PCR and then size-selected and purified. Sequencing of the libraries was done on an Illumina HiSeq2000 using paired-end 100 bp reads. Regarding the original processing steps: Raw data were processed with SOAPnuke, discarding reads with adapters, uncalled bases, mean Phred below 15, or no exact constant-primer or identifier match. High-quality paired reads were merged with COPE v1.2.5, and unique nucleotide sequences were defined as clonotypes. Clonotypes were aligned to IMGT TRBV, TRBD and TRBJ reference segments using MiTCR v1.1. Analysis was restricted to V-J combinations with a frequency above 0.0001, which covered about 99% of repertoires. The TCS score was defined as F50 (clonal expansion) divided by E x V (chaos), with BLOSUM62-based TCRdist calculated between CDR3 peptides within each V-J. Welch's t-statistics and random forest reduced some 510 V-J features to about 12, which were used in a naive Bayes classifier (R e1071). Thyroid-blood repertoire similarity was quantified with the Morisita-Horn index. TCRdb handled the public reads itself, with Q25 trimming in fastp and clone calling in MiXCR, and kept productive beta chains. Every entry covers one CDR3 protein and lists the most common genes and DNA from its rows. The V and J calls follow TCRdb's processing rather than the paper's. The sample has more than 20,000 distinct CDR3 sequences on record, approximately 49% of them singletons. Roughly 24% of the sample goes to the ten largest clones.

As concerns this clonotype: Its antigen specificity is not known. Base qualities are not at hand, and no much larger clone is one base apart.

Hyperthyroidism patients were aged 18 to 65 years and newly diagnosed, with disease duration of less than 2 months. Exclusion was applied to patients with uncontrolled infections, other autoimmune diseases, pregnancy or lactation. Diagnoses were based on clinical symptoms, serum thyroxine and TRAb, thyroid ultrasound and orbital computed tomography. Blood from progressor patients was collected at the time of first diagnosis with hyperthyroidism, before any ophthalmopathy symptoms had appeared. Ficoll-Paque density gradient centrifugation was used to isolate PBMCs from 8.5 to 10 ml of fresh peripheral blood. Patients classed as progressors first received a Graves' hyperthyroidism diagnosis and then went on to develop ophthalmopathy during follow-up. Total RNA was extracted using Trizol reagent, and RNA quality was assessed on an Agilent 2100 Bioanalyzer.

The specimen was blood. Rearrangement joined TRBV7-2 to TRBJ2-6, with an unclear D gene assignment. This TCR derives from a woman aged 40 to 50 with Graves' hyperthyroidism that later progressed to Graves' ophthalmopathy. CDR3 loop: CASSTPSGANVLTF. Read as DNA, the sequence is TGTGCCAGCAGCACCCCCTCTGGGGCCAACGTCCTGACTTTC.